A selection of T cell receptor beta chains follows, all from one sample in a study of vaccination and CD4 T cells after COVID-19. TCRdb re-called the PCR reads with MiXCR, one entry per CDR3 protein. The data show about 25,000 distinct CDR3 sequences, with 67% seen just once and about a sixth held by the top ten. For these receptors, no antigen is known. Sequenced here: CD4+ T cells from blood, cultured in vitro, sampled after SARS-CoV-2 vaccination. The receptors were sampled from a human donor who received a COVID-19 vaccine. Each CDR3 is given with its conserved first and last residue. D genes are given only for firm matches. Clone size, where shown, is once, few, many, or a class for clones that have expanded.

CDR3 protein,CDR3 DNA,D gene,J gene,CDR3 length,clone size,V gene
CASTNEPTDTQYF,TGTGCCAGTACCAACGAGCCGACGGATACGCAGTATTTT,-,TRBJ2-3,13,-,TRBV19
CASSAHRGNIQYF,TGTGCCAGCAGTGCCCACAGGGGGAACATTCAGTACTTC,TRBD1,TRBJ2-4,13,-,TRBV6-1
CATSGPAQLNTEAFF,TGTGCCACCAGTGGTCCGGCCCAATTGAACACTGAAGCTTTCTTT,-,TRBJ1-1,15,-,TRBV24-1
CASSMVPGETDTQYF,TGTGCCAGTAGTATGGTGCCAGGGGAGACAGATACGCAGTATTTT,-,TRBJ2-3,15,-,TRBV19
CASSRTGGGSSYNSPLHF,TGTGCCAGCAGTAGGACAGGGGGTGGTAGTTCGTATAATTCACCCCTCCACTTT,TRBD1,TRBJ1-6,18,few,TRBV12-3/TRBV12-4
CASSLGLNRNEQFF,TGCGCCAGCAGCTTGGGGCTAAATAGGAATGAGCAGTTCTTC,-,TRBJ2-1,14,-,TRBV5-1
CAWSPARGLSATQYF,TGTGCCTGGAGTCCCGCCAGGGGGCTAAGTGCGACCCAGTACTTC,TRBD1,TRBJ2-5,15,-,TRBV30
CASKLAGGTHEQFF,TGTGCCAGTAAACTAGCGGGGGGCACCCATGAGCAGTTCTTC,TRBD2,TRBJ2-1,14,-,TRBV19
CASSPSLSNQPQHF,TGTGCCAGCAGTCCGAGCCTTAGCAATCAGCCCCAGCATTTT,-,TRBJ1-5,14,-,TRBV6-1
CASSQVTSGAKETQYF,TGTGCCAGCAGCCAGGTGACTAGCGGGGCCAAAGAGACCCAGTACTTC,TRBD2,TRBJ2-5,16,-,TRBV5-8
CASSGLAGVSTDTQYF,TGTGCCAGCAGTGGACTAGCGGGGGTTAGCACAGATACGCAGTATTTT,TRBD2,TRBJ2-3,16,once,TRBV6-1
CASSDIQGAQETQYF,TGTGCCAGCAGCGACATCCAGGGGGCTCAGGAGACCCAGTACTTC,TRBD1,TRBJ2-5,15,-,TRBV12-3/TRBV12-4
CASSPRRVNTEAFF,TGTGCCAGCAGCCCTCGCAGGGTGAACACTGAAGCTTTCTTT,-,TRBJ1-1,14,few,TRBV7-8
CASAGGGYYGDYTF,TGTGCCAGCGCCGGAGGCGGTTACTATGGTGACTACACCTTC,-,TRBJ1-2,14,-,TRBV7-9
CASSEEGPSGGEAFF,TGTGCCAGCAGTGAAGAGGGACCCTCTGGGGGTGAAGCTTTCTTT,-,TRBJ1-1,15,-,TRBV2
CASSRMGGSRTDTQYF,TGTGCCAGCAGTAGAATGGGGGGCTCCCGCACAGATACGCAGTATTTT,-,TRBJ2-3,16,-,TRBV6-1
CASSLEAEPPTDTQYF,TGTGCCAGCAGCTTAGAAGCAGAGCCCCCCACAGATACGCAGTATTTT,-,TRBJ2-3,16,-,TRBV7-6
CAWTPLDIKLGTEAFF,TGTGCCTGGACTCCGTTGGACATCAAGCTGGGCACTGAAGCTTTCTTT,-,TRBJ1-1,16,-,TRBV30
CASSLATGGPQETQYF,TGTGCCAGCAGCTTAGCGACAGGGGGCCCCCAAGAGACCCAGTACTTC,TRBD1,TRBJ2-5,16,-,TRBV7-9
CASSLSSGTGGVGAFF,TGTGCCAGTAGTCTTTCCTCCGGGACAGGGGGCGTTGGCGCTTTCTTT,TRBD1,TRBJ1-1,16,-,TRBV19
CASSLMGSNQPQHF,TGTGCCAGCAGCTTAATGGGTAGCAATCAGCCCCAGCATTTT,-,TRBJ1-5,14,few,TRBV7-2
CASSEASGYNQPQHF,TGTGCCAGCAGTGAAGCTTCAGGGTACAATCAGCCCCAGCATTTT,-,TRBJ1-5,15,-,TRBV6-1
CASEPLDVAYNEQFF,TGTGCCAGCGAGCCCCTTGATGTAGCTTACAATGAGCAGTTCTTC,-,TRBJ2-1,15,-,TRBV6-1
CSARVPDKDTGELFF,TGCAGTGCTAGAGTCCCGGACAAGGACACCGGGGAGCTGTTTTTT,-,TRBJ2-2,15,-,TRBV20-1
CSARDGNTEAFF,TGCAGTGCTCGTGACGGGAACACTGAAGCTTTCTTT,-,TRBJ1-1,12,-,TRBV20-1
CASSFVTRNTGELFF,TGTGCCAGCAGTTTCGTAACTAGGAACACCGGGGAGCTGTTTTTT,-,TRBJ2-2,15,-,TRBV27
CASSQLRGGAGELFF,TGTGCCAGCAGCCAATTGAGGGGGGGCGCCGGGGAGCTGTTTTTT,-,TRBJ2-2,15,-,TRBV14
CASSLVAGLGNTEAFF,TGTGCCAGCAGCTTAGTGGCAGGGTTGGGGAACACTGAAGCTTTCTTT,-,TRBJ1-1,16,-,TRBV7-8
CASSRQGTNYGYTF,TGTGCCAGCAGCCGACAGGGTACTAACTATGGCTACACCTTC,TRBD1,TRBJ1-2,14,few,TRBV6-1
CSARQGARADTQYF,TGCAGTGCTAGGCAGGGGGCTCGGGCAGATACGCAGTATTTT,TRBD1,TRBJ2-3,14,-,TRBV20-1
CASSEVGDSSYEQYF,TGTGCCAGCAGTGAAGTTGGGGACAGCTCCTACGAGCAGTACTTC,TRBD1,TRBJ2-7,15,-,TRBV6-1
CASSLVPGGRGQYF,TGTGCCAGCAGTTTAGTTCCAGGGGGGAGGGGGCAGTACTTC,-,TRBJ2-7,14,-,TRBV27
CAWSVRGQGANAFF,TGTGCCTGGAGTGTACGAGGACAGGGGGCTAACGCTTTCTTT,TRBD1,TRBJ1-1,14,-,TRBV30
CATSEGQGYSPLHF,TGTGCCACCAGTGAGGGACAGGGGTATTCACCCCTCCACTTT,TRBD1,TRBJ1-6,14,-,TRBV24-1
CASSQDNYRGSETQYF,TGTGCCAGCAGCCAAGATAATTACAGGGGTTCGGAGACCCAGTACTTC,TRBD1,TRBJ2-5,16,-,TRBV14
CASSETRGEQFF,TGTGCCAGCAGTGAAACGCGGGGGGAGCAGTTCTTC,TRBD2,TRBJ2-1,12,-,TRBV2
CASSSFRVGYTF,TGTGCCAGCAGCTCTTTCAGGGTTGGCTACACCTTC,-,TRBJ1-2,12,once,TRBV5-6
CASSIPRGQGTEAFF,TGTGCCAGCAGCATACCCAGGGGTCAGGGCACTGAAGCTTTCTTT,-,TRBJ1-1,15,-,TRBV11-2
CASSPGATNEKLFF,TGTGCCAGCTCACCGGGTGCAACTAATGAAAAACTGTTTTTT,-,TRBJ1-4,14,-,TRBV18
CASSWSRDSTSGANVLTF,TGCGCCAGCAGCTGGAGCCGGGACAGCACCTCTGGGGCCAACGTCCTGACTTTC,TRBD1,TRBJ2-6,18,-,TRBV5-1
CASSLGTRQETQYF,TGTGCCAGCAGCTTGGGGACTAGACAAGAGACCCAGTACTTC,TRBD2,TRBJ2-5,14,few,TRBV7-9
CSAAGPTNTGELFF,TGCAGTGCAGCCGGGCCGACGAACACCGGGGAGCTGTTTTTT,-,TRBJ2-2,14,-,TRBV20-1
CASSLNNIGTANSPLHF,TGTGCCAGCAGCTTAAATAACATCGGGACAGCGAATTCACCCCTCCACTTT,TRBD1,TRBJ1-6,17,few,TRBV11-3
CASSPRTGINSPLHF,TGTGCCAGCAGCCCCCGGACAGGGATTAATTCACCCCTCCACTTT,TRBD1,TRBJ1-6,15,-,TRBV14
CSAYRDRGRRTQYF,TGCAGTGCTTACCGGGACAGGGGTCGTCGGACCCAGTACTTC,TRBD1,TRBJ2-5,14,-,TRBV20-1
CASSLDLGLGAVNTEAFF,TGTGCCAGCAGCTTAGATCTGGGGTTGGGGGCAGTGAACACTGAAGCTTTCTTT,-,TRBJ1-1,18,few,TRBV7-9
CSCSSASGNTIYF,TGCAGTTGCAGTTCGGCCTCTGGAAACACCATATATTTT,-,TRBJ1-3,13,-,TRBV20-1
CASSPGRGNTEAFF,TGTGCCAGCAGCCCGGGACGGGGGAACACTGAAGCTTTCTTT,-,TRBJ1-1,14,few,TRBV7-9
CASSLARTSGDGAKNIQYF,TGTGCCAGCAGCTTAGCTCGGACTAGCGGGGATGGAGCCAAAAACATTCAGTACTTC,TRBD2,TRBJ2-4,19,-,TRBV11-3
CATSDSHSITDTQYF,TGTGCCACCAGTGATTCGCACAGTATCACAGATACGCAGTATTTT,-,TRBJ2-3,15,-,TRBV24-1
CASTHSRYTEAFF,TGTGCCAGCACCCATTCCAGGTACACTGAAGCTTTCTTT,-,TRBJ1-1,13,-,TRBV12-3/TRBV12-4